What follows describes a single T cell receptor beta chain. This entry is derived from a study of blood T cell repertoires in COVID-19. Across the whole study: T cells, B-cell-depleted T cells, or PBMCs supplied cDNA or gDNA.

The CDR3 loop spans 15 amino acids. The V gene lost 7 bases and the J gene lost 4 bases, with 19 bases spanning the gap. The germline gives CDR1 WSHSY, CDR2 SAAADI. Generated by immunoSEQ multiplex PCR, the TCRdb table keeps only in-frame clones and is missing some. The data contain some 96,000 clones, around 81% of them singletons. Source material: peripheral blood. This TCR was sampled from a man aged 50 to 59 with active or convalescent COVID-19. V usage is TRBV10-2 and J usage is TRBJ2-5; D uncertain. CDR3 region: CASTTEYLGLETQYF. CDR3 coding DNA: TGCGCCAGCACCACCGAGTACCTAGGTTTAGAGACCCAGTACTTC.